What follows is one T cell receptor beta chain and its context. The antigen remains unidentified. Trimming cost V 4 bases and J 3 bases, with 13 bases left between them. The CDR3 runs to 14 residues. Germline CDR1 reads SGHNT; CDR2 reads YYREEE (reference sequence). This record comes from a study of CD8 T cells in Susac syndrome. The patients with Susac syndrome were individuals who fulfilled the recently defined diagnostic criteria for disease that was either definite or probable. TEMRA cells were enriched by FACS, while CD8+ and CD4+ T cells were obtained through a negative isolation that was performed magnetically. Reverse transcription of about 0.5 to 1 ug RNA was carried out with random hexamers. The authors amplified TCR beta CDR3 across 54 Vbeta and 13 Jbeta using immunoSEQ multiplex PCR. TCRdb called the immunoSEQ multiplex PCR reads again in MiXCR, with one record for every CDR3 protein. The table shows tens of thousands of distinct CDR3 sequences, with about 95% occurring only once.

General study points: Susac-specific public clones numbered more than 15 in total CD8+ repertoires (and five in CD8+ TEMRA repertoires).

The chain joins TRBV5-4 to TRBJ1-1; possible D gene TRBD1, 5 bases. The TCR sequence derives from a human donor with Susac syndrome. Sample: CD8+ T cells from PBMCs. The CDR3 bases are TGTGCCAGCAGCCTTGGGGGATCAGACACTGAAGCTTTCTTT. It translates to CASSLGGSDTEAFF. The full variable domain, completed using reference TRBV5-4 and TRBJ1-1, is ETGVTQSPTHLIKTRGQQVTLRCSSQSGHNTVSWYQQALGQGPQFIFQYYREEENGRGNFPPRFSGLQFPNYSSELNVNALELDDSALYLCASSLGGSDTEAFFGQGTRLTVV.